The 15 T cell receptor beta chains below come from one sample, sequenced in a study of cytomegalovirus exposure and HLA in healthy donors. Primers for the PCR totalled 60 Vbeta and 13 Jbeta. The method was immunoSEQ multiplex PCR; TCRdb's version includes in-frame clones alone and lacks a portion of them. The data show 240,000 or so clones, approximately 80% seen once. The sequenced sample was PBMCs. The receptors were sampled from a woman aged 55-70 years in good health and CMV-seropositive.

The chain is built from TRBV5-4 and TRBJ2-1; TRBD2 aligns across 8 bases. The CDR3 loop spans 16 amino acids. Per the germline V gene, CDR1 is SGHNT and CDR2 is YYREEE (reference sequence). V shed 0 bases, J shed 5 bases, and the junction held 7 bases outside the gene matches. For the CDR3, the DNA is TGTGCCAGCAGCTTGGCGGGCGGGAGGAACCACAATGAGCAGTTCTTC. This codes for CASSLAGGRNHNEQFF.

The CDR3 spells CASTWGESTDTQYF. CDR3 nucleotides: TGTGCCAGCACCTGGGGGGAGAGCACAGATACGCAGTATTTT. The rearrangement links TRBV27 to TRBJ2-3; D is perhaps TRBD2 (6 bases). The V gene lost 7 bases and the J gene lost 0 bases, with 11 bases spanning the gap. Germline CDR1 and CDR2: MNHEY and SMNVEV (reference sequence). The CDR3 has 14 amino acids.

The chain combines TRBV7-8 with TRBJ1-5; 11 nucleotides match TRBD1. The CDR3 spans 15 residues. V lost 4 bases, J lost 4 bases, and 3 bases stayed unmatched. The germline gives CDR1 SGHVS, CDR2 FQNEAQ. CDR3 sequence: CASSSGQGGNQPQHF. The CDR3 DNA sequence: TGTGCCAGCAGCTCGGGACAGGGGGGGAATCAGCCCCAGCATTTT.

The chain links TRBV6-1 to TRBJ1-5; D is unresolved. V lost 0 bases and J 5 bases, leaving 14 bases between the germline ends. The CDR3 loop spans 16 amino acids. Germline V lookup: CDR1 MNHNS, CDR2 SASEGT. The CDR3 DNA follows: TGTGCCAGCAGTGAAGCGGTCGGTTTGCGGGATCAGCCCCAGCATTTT. This translates into CASSEAVGLRDQPQHF.

The chain recombines TRBV18 with TRBJ2-7, with 7 positions matching TRBD2. The CDR3 consists of 17 residues. Germline CDR1 and CDR2: KGHSH and LQKENI. V lost 0 bases, J lost 2 bases, and 10 bases stayed unmatched. CDR3 DNA: TGTGCCAGCTCACCACCCCCGGTCCCTAGCGGCGCCTACGAGCAGTACTTC. This codes for CASSPPPVPSGAYEQYF.

This clone showed up just once. J is TRBJ2-2 and V is TRBV6-1; the match to TRBD2 covers 8 bases. V dropped 8 bases and J dropped 3; count of bases not matched to a gene: 8. CDR1 and CDR2 (germline): MNHNS, SASEGT. The CDR3 length is 15 residues. The CDR3 DNA follows: TGTGCCAGCGGTCCCGGGACTAGGGACACCGGGGAGCTGTTTTTT. It encodes CASGPGTRDTGELFF.

V and J are TRBV5-5 and TRBJ2-7; TRBD1 agrees at 9 bases. The germline V gene encodes CDR1 SGHKS and CDR2 YYEKEE (reference sequence). V lost 4 bases, J lost 2 bases, and 4 bases stayed unmatched. The CDR3 has 14 amino acids. CDR3 bases: TGTGCCAGCAGCGGACGACAGGGGGCCTACGAGCAGTACTTC. Its protein product is CASSGRQGAYEQYF.

The V gene is TRBV19, the J gene TRBJ2-7; 8 bases are shared with TRBD1. From germline, CDR1 is LNHDA and CDR2 SQIVND (reference sequence). There are 13 residues in the CDR3. V was clipped by 6 bases and J by 6 bases; unmatched bases: 7. The DNA for the CDR3 is TGTGCCAGTAGCACAACCGACAGGGGCGAGCAGTACTTC. Translated, it gives CASSTTDRGEQYF.

The chain recombines TRBV11-2 with TRBJ2-3; the D gene is possibly TRBD2 (7 bases). Germline CDR1 reads SGHAT; CDR2 reads FQNNGV. The length of the CDR3 is 16 residues. V lost 3 bases and J lost 6, with 19 bases in between. CDR3 protein: CASSFRPAGEGDTQYF. The CDR3 DNA reads as TGTGCCAGCAGCTTTCGGCCTGCAGGGGAGGGGGATACGCAGTATTTT. Using reference TRBV11-2 and TRBJ2-3 for the parts outside the CDR3, the full variable domain is EAGVAQSPRYKIIEKRQSVAFWCNPISGHATLYWYQQILGQGPKLLIQFQNNGVVDDSQLPKDRFSAERLKGVDSTLKIQPAKLEDSAVYLCASSFRPAGEGDTQYFGPGTRLTVL.

Details on this clone: Other DNA sequences in this specimen translate into the identical CDR3. CDR3 amino acids: CANIRGPSNTEAFF. The CDR3 bases are TGTGCCAATATCAGGGGACCCAGTAACACTGAAGCTTTCTTT. This chain uses TRBV19 with TRBJ1-1; D might be TRBD1 (6 bases). The CDR3 has 14 residues. Germline lookup yields CDR1 LNHDA and CDR2 SQIVND (reference sequence). The V and J ends lost 10 bases and 2 bases respectively, with 17 bases between them. The complete variable domain, with remaining parts taken from reference TRBV19 and TRBJ1-1, reads DGGITQSPKYLFRKEGQNVTLSCEQNLNHDAMYWYRQDPGQGLRLIYYSQIVNDFQKGDIAEGYSVSREKKESFPLTVTSAQKNPTAFYLCANIRGPSNTEAFFGQGTRLTVV.

With respect to this clone: Other DNA sequences from this sample encode an identical CDR3 as well. J is TRBJ2-3 and V is TRBV7-7; 7 bases align to TRBD2. Germline CDR1 SSHAT, CDR2 FNYEAQ (reference sequence). The CDR3 consists of 14 residues. V lost 5 bases, J lost 3 bases, and 5 bases stayed unmatched. The CDR3, as DNA: TGTGCCAGCAGCCCAACCGGGGGGACAGATACGCAGTATTTT. Translation gives CASSPTGGTDTQYF.

This chain links TRBV6-5 with TRBJ2-3; TRBD2 agrees at 7 bases. The CDR3 consists of 15 residues. Germline V gene sequence: CDR1 MNHEY, CDR2 SVGAGI. V lost 4 bases to trimming and J lost 6 bases; unmatched junction nucleotides: 10. The CDR3 reads CASSSAGVGEDTQYF. The CDR3, as DNA: TGTGCCAGCAGTTCGGCGGGGGTTGGGGAGGATACGCAGTATTTT.

The rearrangement joins TRBV10-3 to TRBJ1-4; possibly TRBD1 for D (5 bases). This CDR3 has 17 amino acids. Germline assignment: CDR1 ENHRY and CDR2 SYGVKD. Trimming shortened V by 2 bases and J by 8 bases, and 21 bases separated the two germline ends. The DNA of the CDR3 is TGTGCCATCAGTGAGAGAAAGACGGGAAGGGGAGGCGAAAAACTGTTTTTT. Protein sequence: CAISERKTGRGGEKLFF.

The chain carries TRBV5-1 and TRBJ1-1, with 10 positions matching TRBD1. V shed 2 bases and J 0 bases; nucleotides not matched to a gene: 4. In germline, CDR1 is SGHRS, CDR2 YFSETQ. The CDR3 is 16 amino acids. CDR3 sequence (DNA): TGCGCCAGCAGCTTCCGGGACAGGGGTATGAACACTGAAGCTTTCTTT. Residues: CASSFRDRGMNTEAFF.

This chain connects TRBV7-5 to TRBJ1-6. TRBV7-5 is marked as a pseudogene. CDR3 length: 11 residues. CDR3 DNA sequence: TGTGTCAGAAGACACGGGGCACCCCTCCACTTT. Residues: CVRRHGAPLHF.